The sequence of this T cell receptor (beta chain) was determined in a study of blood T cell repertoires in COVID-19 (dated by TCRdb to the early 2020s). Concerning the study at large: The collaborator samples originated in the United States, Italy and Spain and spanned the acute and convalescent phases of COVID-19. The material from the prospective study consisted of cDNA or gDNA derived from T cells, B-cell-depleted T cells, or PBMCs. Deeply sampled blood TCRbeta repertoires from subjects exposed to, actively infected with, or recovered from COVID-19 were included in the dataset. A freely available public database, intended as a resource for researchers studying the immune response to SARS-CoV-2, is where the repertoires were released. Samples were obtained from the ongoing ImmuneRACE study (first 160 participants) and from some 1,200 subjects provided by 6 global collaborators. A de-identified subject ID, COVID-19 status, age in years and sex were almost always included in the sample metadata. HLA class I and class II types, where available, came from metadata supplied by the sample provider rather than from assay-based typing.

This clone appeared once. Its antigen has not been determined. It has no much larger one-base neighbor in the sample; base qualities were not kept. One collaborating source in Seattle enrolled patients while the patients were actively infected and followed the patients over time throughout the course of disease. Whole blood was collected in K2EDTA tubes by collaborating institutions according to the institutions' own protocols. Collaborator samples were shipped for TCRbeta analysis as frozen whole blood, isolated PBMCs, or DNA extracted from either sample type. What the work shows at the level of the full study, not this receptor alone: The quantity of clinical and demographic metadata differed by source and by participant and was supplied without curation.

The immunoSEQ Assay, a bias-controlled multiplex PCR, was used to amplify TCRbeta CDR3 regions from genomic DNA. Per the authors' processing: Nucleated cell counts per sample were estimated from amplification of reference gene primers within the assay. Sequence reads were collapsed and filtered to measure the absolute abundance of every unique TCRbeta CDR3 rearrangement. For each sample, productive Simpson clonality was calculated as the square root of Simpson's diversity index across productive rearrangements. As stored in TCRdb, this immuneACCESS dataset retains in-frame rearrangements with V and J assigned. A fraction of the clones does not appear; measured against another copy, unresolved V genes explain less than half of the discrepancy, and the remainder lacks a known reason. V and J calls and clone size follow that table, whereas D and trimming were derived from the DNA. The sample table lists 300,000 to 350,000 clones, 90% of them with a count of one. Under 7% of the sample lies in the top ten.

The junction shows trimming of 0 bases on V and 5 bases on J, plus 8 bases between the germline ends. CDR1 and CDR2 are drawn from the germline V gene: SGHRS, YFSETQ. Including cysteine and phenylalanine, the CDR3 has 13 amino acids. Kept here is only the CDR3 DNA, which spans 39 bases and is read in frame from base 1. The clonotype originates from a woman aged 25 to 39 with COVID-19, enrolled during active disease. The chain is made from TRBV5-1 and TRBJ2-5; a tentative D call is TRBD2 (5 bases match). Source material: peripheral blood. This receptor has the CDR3 CASSLVVAETQYF. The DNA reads TGCGCCAGCAGCTTGGTAGTAGCGGAGACCCAGTACTTC.